This paragraph covers one T cell receptor (beta chain) sequence. The data are from a study of cytomegalovirus exposure and HLA in healthy donors. The CDR3 has 13 amino acids. After removal of 6 bases from V and 6 bases from J, the junction contained 4 bases not matched to a gene. The V gene's germline CDR1 is LNHDA and CDR2 SQIVND (reference sequence). Both 60 Vbeta primers and 13 Jbeta primers went into the PCR. The table came from immunoSEQ multiplex PCR; TCRdb's copy has only in-frame clones and leaves some out. The table has about 86,000 clones, roughly 77% seen once. Specimen: PBMCs. The chain links TRBV19 to TRBJ1-5; 8 bases are a match to TRBD1. This receptor was identified in a woman in her 40s in good health and CMV-seropositive. CDR3 bases: TGTGCCAGTAGCCGGGACAGGCCTCAGCCCCAGCATTTT. The encoded protein is CASSRDRPQPQHF.